This is a list of T cell receptor beta chains from one sample in a study of blood T cell repertoires in COVID-19. The assay was immunoSEQ multiplex PCR, and TCRdb's table has in-frame clones only and misses some. Counted here are about 100,000 clones, 84% occurring once; the ten biggest clones make up 1.5% to 2.5%. The sample was peripheral blood. The source of these receptors is an older man with active or convalescent COVID-19. The CDR3 runs from the conserved cysteine through the conserved F or W. Fields, in order: J gene, V gene, clone size, D gene, CDR3 protein, CDR3 DNA. A D gene is named only where the DNA matches it firmly. Expanded clones are given a class, and other clones once, few, many or no size at all.

>TRBJ1-4|TRBV19|many|TRBD1
CASSKGTGKGEKLFF
TGTGCCAGTAGTAAGGGGACAGGGAAGGGTGAAAAACTGTTTTTT
>TRBJ2-1|TRBV7-9|NA|TRBD2
CASSTGLEKFF
TGTGCCAGCAGCACGGGACTAGAAAAGTTCTTC
>TRBJ2-7|TRBV28|NA|TRBD2
CASRAGGAPFSYEQYF
TGTGCCAGCAGGGCGGGGGGGGCCCCCTTCTCCTACGAGCAGTACTTC
>TRBJ2-1|TRBV5-1|NA|NA
CASRRGSGSSYNEQFF
TGCGCCAGCAGGAGGGGTAGCGGAAGCTCCTACAATGAGCAGTTCTTC
>TRBJ2-1|TRBV5-6|NA|TRBD2
CAAASGLSSYNEQFF
TGTGCAGCAGCTAGCGGGCTGAGCTCCTACAATGAGCAGTTCTTC
>TRBJ2-7|TRBV12-3/TRBV12-4|NA|NA
CASSQTQGEQYF
TGTGCCAGCAGTCAGACCCAGGGCGAGCAGTACTTC
>TRBJ1-5|TRBV2|NA|TRBD1
CASSNDRDQPQHF
TGTGCCAGCAGTAATGACAGGGATCAGCCCCAGCATTTT
>TRBJ2-1|TRBV2|NA|TRBD1
CASSRTGGSYNEQFF
TGTGCCAGCAGTCGCACAGGGGGATCCTACAATGAGCAGTTCTTC
>TRBJ1-6|TRBV5-1|NA|NA
CASSLGTVYNSPLHF
TGCGCCAGCAGCTTGGGGACAGTCTATAATTCACCCCTCCACTTT
>TRBJ1-2|TRBV9|NA|TRBD1
CASSVGASGQGYGYTF
TGTGCCAGCAGCGTAGGAGCCTCGGGACAGGGATATGGCTACACCTTC
>TRBJ2-7|TRBV4-2|NA|TRBD2
CASSPSGGNPYEQYF
TGTGCCAGCAGCCCTTCGGGAGGGAACCCCTACGAGCAGTACTTC
>TRBJ1-4|TRBV19|NA|NA
CASSKKSGAEKLFF
TGTGCCAGTAGTAAAAAATCAGGGGCCGAAAAACTGTTTTTT
>TRBJ1-1|TRBV11-1|NA|NA
CASSPRYSEAFF
TGTGCCAGCAGCCCCCGGTACTCCGAAGCTTTCTTT
>TRBJ1-3|TRBV18|NA|NA
CASSPPGSGVGNTIYF
TGTGCCAGCTCACCACCAGGTTCAGGGGTTGGAAACACCATATATTTT
>TRBJ2-5|TRBV11-1|NA|TRBD1
CASSLATGATEETQYF
TGTGCCAGCAGCTTAGCTACAGGGGCTACCGAAGAGACCCAGTACTTC
>TRBJ2-7|TRBV12-3/TRBV12-4|NA|NA
CASRVQGSYEQYF
TGTGCCAGCAGAGTACAGGGCTCCTACGAGCAGTACTTC
>TRBJ2-1|TRBV4-1|once|NA
CASSLILVLEYEQFF
TGCGCCAGCAGCCTTATCCTAGTTTTGGAGTATGAGCAGTTCTTC
>TRBJ2-7|TRBV18|NA|TRBD2
CASSPTSGGSYEQYF
TGTGCCAGCTCACCAACTAGCGGGGGTTCCTACGAGCAGTACTTC
>TRBJ1-1|TRBV18|NA|NA
CASSDVSFYTEAFF
TGTGCCAGCTCAGATGTCAGTTTTTACACTGAAGCTTTCTTT
>TRBJ2-2|TRBV19|NA|TRBD1
CASSVQGPTGELFF
TGTGCCAGTAGTGTACAGGGGCCCACCGGGGAGCTGTTTTTT
>TRBJ2-1|TRBV5-1|NA|TRBD1
CASSSSGQGFYNEQFF
TGCGCCAGCAGCTCCTCGGGACAGGGATTTTACAATGAGCAGTTCTTC
>TRBJ2-3|TRBV11-3|NA|NA
CASSLGGSSTDTQYF
TGTGCCAGCAGCTTAGGTGGTAGTAGCACAGATACGCAGTATTTT